The 6 T cell receptor beta chains below all came from one sample that was sequenced in a study of identical twins (dated by TCRdb to 2016 to 2017). Library preparation employed 5' RACE. Instrument on record: Illumina HiSeq 2000. The raw public reads went through TCRdb reprocessing: fastp at Q25, MiXCR clone calling, in-frame beta chains kept. Entries are consolidated by CDR3 protein sequence, retaining the most common genes and DNA. The sample profile shows about 720,000 distinct CDR3 sequences; approximately 18% of them were found once. The ten largest account for around 13% of the sample. The same data also went into a second study, on T cells expressing NK-cell markers.

Specimen: PBMCs. These receptors originate from a woman under 30 in good health.

This rearrangement joins TRBV11-1 to TRBJ2-1, with 10 bases aligning to TRBD2. V was clipped by 0 bases and J by 4 bases; unmatched bases: 15. The CDR3 has 20 amino acids. Germline CDR1 and CDR2: SGHAT and FQDESV (reference sequence). CDR3 DNA: TGTGCCAGCAGCTTAGCCCCACTCGCAAGGACTAGCGGAAAATACAATGAGCAGTTCTTC. As protein: CASSLAPLARTSGKYNEQFF.

This chain uses TRBV3-1 with TRBJ2-2; no reliable D call. The CDR3 sequence is 11 residues long. The V end lost 7 bases, the J end lost 6 bases, and 6 bases lay between the germline ends. Germline loops: CDR1 LGHDT, CDR2 YNNKEL (reference sequence). The CDR3 sequence is CASTHAGELFF. The CDR3 bases are TGTGCCAGCACCCACGCCGGGGAGCTGTTTTTT.

This clonotype was detected only a few times. The chain joins TRBV28 to TRBJ2-5; TRBD2 aligns across 12 bases. In germline, CDR1 is MDHEN, CDR2 SYDVKM. CDR3 length: 16 residues. Trimming cost V 6 bases and J 1 base; bases outside gene matches: 6. DNA for the CDR3: TGTGCCAGCAGCAGACTACTAGCGGGGGGCCAAGAGACCCAGTACTTC. Residues: CASSRLLAGGQETQYF.

The chain couples TRBV7-2 to TRBJ2-5; D is possibly TRBD1 (6 bases). The CDR3 is 14 residues long. Trimming pared 4 bases from V and 4 bases from J, leaving 13 bases between. Germline CDR1 and CDR2: SGHTA and FQGNSA. CDR3 loop: CASSSGPGVETQYF. CDR3 DNA: TGTGCCAGCAGCTCCGGGCCAGGGGTAGAGACCCAGTACTTC.

Only a few counts were recorded for this clonotype. This chain connects TRBV2 to TRBJ2-1; TRBD1 matches 9 bases. This CDR3 region has 15 residues. V gave up 7 bases and J gave up 0 bases; unmatched junction bases: 4. The germline gives CDR1 SNHLY, CDR2 FYNNEI. Written as DNA, the CDR3 is TGTGCCAGCACCGGACAGGGGAGCTCCTACAATGAGCAGTTCTTC. Translation gives CASTGQGSSYNEQFF.

This clonotype was observed a few times. The rearrangement links TRBV18 to TRBJ2-1; 12 bases match TRBD2. This CDR3 is built from 15 residues. CDR1 is KGHSH, CDR2 LQKENI, per germline. The trim removed 1 base at V and 9 bases at J, leaving 4 bases unmatched. CDR3 loop: CASSPRLAGVVEQFF. The CDR3 DNA follows: TGTGCCAGCTCACCACGACTAGCGGGAGTTGTTGAGCAGTTCTTC.